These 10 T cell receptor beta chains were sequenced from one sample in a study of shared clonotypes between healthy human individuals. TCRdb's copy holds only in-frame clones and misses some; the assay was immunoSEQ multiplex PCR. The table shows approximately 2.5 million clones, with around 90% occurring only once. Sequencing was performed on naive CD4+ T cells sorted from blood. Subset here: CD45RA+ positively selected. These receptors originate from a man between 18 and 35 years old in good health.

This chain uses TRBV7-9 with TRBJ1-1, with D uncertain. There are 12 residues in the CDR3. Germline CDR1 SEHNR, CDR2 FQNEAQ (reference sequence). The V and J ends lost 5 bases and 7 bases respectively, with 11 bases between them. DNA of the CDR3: TGTGCCAGCAGCCCGACGTCGGGTGAAGCTTTCTTT. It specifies CASSPTSGEAFF.

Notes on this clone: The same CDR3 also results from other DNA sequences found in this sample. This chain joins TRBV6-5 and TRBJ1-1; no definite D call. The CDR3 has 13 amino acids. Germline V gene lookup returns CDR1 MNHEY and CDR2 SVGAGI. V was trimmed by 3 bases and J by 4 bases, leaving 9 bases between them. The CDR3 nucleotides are TGTGCCAGCAGTTATTCGGGATTCACTGAAGCTTTCTTT. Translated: CASSYSGFTEAFF.

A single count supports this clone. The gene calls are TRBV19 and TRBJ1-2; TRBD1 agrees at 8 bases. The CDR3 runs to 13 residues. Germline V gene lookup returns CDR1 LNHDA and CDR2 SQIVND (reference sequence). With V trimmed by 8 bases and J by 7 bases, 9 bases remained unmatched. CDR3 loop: CASGASGGAGYTF. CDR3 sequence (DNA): TGTGCCAGTGGTGCATCAGGGGGCGCTGGCTACACCTTC. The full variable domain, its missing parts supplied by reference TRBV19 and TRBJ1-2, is DGGITQSPKYLFRKEGQNVTLSCEQNLNHDAMYWYRQDPGQGLRLIYYSQIVNDFQKGDIAEGYSVSREKKESFPLTVTSAQKNPTAFYLCASGASGGAGYTFGSGTRLTVV.

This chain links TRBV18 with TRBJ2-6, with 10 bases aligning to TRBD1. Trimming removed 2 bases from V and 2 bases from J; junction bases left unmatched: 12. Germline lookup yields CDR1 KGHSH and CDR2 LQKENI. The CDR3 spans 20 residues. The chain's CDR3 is CASSPRTGGFKEAGANVLTF. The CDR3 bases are TGTGCCAGCTCACCAAGGACAGGGGGATTTAAAGAGGCTGGGGCCAACGTCCTGACTTTC.

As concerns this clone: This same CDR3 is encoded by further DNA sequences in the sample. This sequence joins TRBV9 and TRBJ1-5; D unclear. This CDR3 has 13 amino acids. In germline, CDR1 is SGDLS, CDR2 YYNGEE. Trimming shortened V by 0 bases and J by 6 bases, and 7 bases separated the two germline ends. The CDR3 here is CASSVDGGQPQHF. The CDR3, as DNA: TGTGCCAGCAGCGTAGATGGAGGTCAGCCCCAGCATTTT.

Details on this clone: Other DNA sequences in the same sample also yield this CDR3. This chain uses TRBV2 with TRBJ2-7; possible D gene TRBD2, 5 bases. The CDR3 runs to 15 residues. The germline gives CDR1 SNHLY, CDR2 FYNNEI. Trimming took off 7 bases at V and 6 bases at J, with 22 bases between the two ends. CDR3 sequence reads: CASNKNGVISTEQYF. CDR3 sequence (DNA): TGTGCCAGCAACAAAAACGGGGTTATCTCTACCGAGCAGTACTTC.

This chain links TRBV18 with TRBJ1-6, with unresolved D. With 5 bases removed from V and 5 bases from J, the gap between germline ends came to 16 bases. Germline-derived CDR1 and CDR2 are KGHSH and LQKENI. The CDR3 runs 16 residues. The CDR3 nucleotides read TGTGCCAGCTCATCACAGAGGGTGCCAAATAATTCACCCCTCCACTTT. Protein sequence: CASSSQRVPNNSPLHF.

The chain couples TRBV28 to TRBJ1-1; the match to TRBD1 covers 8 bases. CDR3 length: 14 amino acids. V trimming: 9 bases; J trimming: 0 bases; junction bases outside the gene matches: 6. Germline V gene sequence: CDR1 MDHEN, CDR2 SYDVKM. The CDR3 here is CASCRTGLNTEAFF. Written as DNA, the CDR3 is TGTGCCAGTTGTCGGACAGGGCTGAACACTGAAGCTTTCTTT.

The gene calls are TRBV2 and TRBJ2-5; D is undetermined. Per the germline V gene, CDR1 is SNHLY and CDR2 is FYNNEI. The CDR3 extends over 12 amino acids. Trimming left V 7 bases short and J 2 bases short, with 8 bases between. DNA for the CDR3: TGTGCCAGCACCGGGTGGCAAGAGACCCAGTACTTC. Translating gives CASTGWQETQYF.

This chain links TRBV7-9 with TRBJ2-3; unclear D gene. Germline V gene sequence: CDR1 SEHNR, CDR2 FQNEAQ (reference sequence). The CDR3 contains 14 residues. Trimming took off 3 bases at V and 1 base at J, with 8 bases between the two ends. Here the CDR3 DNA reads TGTGCCAGCAGCTTTTCAACAGGCACAGATACGCAGTATTTT. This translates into CASSFSTGTDTQYF.